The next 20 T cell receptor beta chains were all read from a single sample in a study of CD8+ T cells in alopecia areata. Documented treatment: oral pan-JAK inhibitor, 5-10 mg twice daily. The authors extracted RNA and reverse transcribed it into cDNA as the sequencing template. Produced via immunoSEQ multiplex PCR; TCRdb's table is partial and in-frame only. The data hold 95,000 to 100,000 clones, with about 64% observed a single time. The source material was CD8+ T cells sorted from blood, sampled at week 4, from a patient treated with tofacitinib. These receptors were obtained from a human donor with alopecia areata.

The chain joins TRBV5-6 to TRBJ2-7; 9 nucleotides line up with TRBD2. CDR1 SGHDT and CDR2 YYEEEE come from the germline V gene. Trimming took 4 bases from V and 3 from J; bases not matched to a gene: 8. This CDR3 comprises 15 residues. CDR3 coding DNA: TGTGCCAGCAGCGGAAGCGGGGGGCTGATCTACGAGCAGTACTTC. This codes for CASSGSGGLIYEQYF.

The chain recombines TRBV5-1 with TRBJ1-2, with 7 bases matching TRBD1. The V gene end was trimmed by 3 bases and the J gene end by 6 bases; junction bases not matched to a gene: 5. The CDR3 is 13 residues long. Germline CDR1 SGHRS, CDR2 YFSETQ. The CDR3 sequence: CASSSTGVDGYTF. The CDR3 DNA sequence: TGCGCCAGCAGCTCAACAGGGGTAGATGGCTACACCTTC.

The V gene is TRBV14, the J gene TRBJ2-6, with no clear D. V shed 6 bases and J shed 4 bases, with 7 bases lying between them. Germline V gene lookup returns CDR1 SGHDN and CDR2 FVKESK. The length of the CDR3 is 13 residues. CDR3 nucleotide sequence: TGTGCCAGCAGGGCTTCAGGGGCCAACGTCCTGACTTTC. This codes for CASRASGANVLTF.

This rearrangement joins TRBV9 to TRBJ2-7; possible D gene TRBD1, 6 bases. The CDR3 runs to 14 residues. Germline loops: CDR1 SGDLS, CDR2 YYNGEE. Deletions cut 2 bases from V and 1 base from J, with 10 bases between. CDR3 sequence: CASSVDRISYEQYF. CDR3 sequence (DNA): TGTGCCAGCAGCGTTGACAGGATTTCCTACGAGCAGTACTTC.

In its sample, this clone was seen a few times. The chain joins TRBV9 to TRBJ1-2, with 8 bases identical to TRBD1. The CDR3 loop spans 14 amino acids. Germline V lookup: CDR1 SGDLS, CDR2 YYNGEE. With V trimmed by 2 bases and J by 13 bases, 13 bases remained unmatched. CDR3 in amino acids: CASSVTGGWPPLTF. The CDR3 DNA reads TGTGCCAGCAGCGTTACAGGGGGTTGGCCTCCCCTCACCTTC.

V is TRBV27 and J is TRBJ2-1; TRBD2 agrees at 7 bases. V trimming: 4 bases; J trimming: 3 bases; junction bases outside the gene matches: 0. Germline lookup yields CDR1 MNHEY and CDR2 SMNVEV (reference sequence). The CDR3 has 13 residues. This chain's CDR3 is CASSSSGYNEQFF. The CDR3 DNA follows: TGTGCCAGCAGTTCTAGCGGCTACAATGAGCAGTTCTTC.

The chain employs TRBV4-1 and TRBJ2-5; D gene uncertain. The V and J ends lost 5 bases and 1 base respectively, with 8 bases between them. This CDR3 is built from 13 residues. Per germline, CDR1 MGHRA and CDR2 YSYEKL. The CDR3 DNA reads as TGCGCCAGCAGCGAAGGGCCCCAAGAGACCCAGTACTTC. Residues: CASSEGPQETQYF.

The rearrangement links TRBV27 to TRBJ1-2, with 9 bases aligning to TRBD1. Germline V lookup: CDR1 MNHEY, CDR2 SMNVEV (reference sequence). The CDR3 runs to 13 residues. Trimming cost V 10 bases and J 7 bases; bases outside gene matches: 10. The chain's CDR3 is CATAFGTGSGYTF. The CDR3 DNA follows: TGTGCCACCGCCTTCGGGACAGGGAGTGGCTACACCTTC.

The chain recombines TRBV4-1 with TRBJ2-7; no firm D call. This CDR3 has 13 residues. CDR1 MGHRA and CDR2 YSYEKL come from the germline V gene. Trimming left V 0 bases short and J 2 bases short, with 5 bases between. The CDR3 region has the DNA TGCGCCAGCAGCCAAGATCTAACCTACGAGCAGTACTTC. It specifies CASSQDLTYEQYF.

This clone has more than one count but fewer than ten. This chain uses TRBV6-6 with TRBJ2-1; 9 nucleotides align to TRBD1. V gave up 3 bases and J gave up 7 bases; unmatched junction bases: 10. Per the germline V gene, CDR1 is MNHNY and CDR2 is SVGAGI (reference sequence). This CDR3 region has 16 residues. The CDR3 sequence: CASSYFGTGSGNEQFF. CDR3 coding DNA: TGTGCCAGCAGTTATTTCGGGACAGGGAGCGGGAATGAGCAGTTCTTC.

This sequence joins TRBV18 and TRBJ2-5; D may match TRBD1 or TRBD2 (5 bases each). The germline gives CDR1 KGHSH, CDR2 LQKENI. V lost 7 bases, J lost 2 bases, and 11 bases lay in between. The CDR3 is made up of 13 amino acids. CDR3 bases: TGTGCCAGCTTGGGGGACGGACAAGAGACCCAGTACTTC. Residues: CASLGDGQETQYF.

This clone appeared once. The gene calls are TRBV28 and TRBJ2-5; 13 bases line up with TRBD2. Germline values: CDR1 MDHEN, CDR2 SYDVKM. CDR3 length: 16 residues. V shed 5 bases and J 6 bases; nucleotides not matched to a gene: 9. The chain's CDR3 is CASSPRTSGSIKTQYF. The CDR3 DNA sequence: TGTGCCAGCAGTCCCCGGACTAGCGGGAGTATAAAGACCCAGTACTTC.

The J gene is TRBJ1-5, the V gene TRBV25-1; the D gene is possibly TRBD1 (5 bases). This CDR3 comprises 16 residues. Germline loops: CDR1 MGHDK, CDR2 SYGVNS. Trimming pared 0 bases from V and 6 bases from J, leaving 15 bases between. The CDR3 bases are TGTGCCAGCAGTGAATATGATGTCGGGGCTGGTCAGCCCCAGCATTTT. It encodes CASSEYDVGAGQPQHF.

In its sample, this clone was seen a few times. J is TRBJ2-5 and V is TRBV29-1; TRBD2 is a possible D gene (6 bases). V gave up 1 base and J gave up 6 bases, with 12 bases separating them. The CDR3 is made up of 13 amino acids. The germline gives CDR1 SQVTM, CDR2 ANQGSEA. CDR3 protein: CSVEGREKKTQYF. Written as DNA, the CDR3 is TGCAGCGTTGAAGGCCGGGAGAAAAAGACCCAGTACTTC.

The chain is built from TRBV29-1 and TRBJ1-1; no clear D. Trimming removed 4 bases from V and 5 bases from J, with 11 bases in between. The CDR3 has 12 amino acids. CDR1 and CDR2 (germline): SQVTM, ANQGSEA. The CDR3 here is CSVGSVGTEAFF. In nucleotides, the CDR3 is TGCAGCGTTGGCTCTGTGGGAACTGAAGCTTTCTTT.

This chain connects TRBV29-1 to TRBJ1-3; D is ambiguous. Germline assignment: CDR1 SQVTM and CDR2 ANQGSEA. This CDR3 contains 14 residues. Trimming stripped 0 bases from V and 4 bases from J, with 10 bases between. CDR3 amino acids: CSVEDSASGNTIYF. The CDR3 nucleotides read TGCAGCGTTGAAGACTCAGCATCCGGAAACACCATATATTTT.

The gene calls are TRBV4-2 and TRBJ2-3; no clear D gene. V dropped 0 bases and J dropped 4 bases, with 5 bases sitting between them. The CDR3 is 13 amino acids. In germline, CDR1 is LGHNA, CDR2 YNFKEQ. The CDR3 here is CASSQDRSDTQYF. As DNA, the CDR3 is TGTGCCAGCAGCCAAGATCGGTCAGATACGCAGTATTTT.

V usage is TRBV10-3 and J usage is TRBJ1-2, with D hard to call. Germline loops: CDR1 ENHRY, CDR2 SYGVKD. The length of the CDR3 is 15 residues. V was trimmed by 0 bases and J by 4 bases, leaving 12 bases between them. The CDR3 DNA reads TGTGCCATCAGTGAGTCGCCCGCGTCTCGCTATGGCTACACCTTC. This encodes CAISESPASRYGYTF.

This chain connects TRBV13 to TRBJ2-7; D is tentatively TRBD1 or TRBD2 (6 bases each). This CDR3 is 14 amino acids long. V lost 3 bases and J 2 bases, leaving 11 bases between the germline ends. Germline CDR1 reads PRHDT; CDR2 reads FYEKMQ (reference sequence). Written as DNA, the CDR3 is TGTGCCAGCAGCTTCTGGAGGGGGACCTACGAGCAGTACTTC. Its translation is CASSFWRGTYEQYF.

DNA of the CDR3: TGCAGCGTTGAGCGGGAGGACACTGAAGCTTTCTTT. Its protein is CSVEREDTEAFF. The gene calls are TRBV29-1 and TRBJ1-1; unclear D gene. The CDR3 is 12 amino acids. V shed 3 bases and J shed 3 bases, with 8 bases lying between them. The germline CDR1 and CDR2 sequences are SQVTM and ANQGSEA.